This T cell receptor beta chain was recovered during a study of T cell clonotyping in hematopoietic cell transplantation. Study as a whole: Recipients' pretransplant samples followed cytoreduction. Findings of the study overall: After transplant, recipient diversity fell while pathologically expanded clonotypes grew through day 180.

This clone was counted a single time. As yet, its antigen is unknown. V lost 5 bases to trimming and J lost 1 base; unmatched junction nucleotides: 3. This CDR3 is 14 amino acids long. Looked up from germline, CDR1 is PRHDT and CDR2 is FYEKMQ (reference sequence). Sample time point: recipient sample about 28 days before transplant, after cytoreduction. Recipient blood drawn about 28 days pretransplant and days 30, 100, 180 after. The data were produced by immunoSEQ multiplex PCR, yet TCRdb's version contains in-frame clones alone and is incomplete. The table has tens of thousands of clones, around 96% seen once.

The receptor comes from a woman in her 50s with acute myeloid leukemia. Some clones in this sample may be carry-over from other donors' samples. The V and J genes are TRBV13 and TRBJ1-1, with 8 bases matching TRBD1. This material consisted of peripheral blood mononuclear cells, taken before stem cell transplant. The CDR3 here is CASSRTGTNTEAFF. CDR3 in DNA: TGTGCCAGCAGCCGGACAGGGACGAACACTGAAGCTTTCTTT.